This T cell receptor beta chain was observed in a study of blood T cell repertoires in COVID-19. Study context: The United States, Italy and Spain supplied acute and convalescent COVID-19 samples. PBMCs, B-cell-depleted T cells, or T cells provided the cDNA or gDNA that made up the material.

The germline CDR1 and CDR2 sequences are SGHDT and YYEEEE. Trimming removed 0 bases from V and 4 bases from J, with 23 bases in between. The CDR3 spans 19 residues. Per the original methods: Researchers report that nucleated cell counts were estimated from reference gene primer amplification. Sequencing was performed with immunoSEQ multiplex PCR; in TCRdb, only in-frame clones are kept and a portion is missing. That table is the source of V, J and clone size, and D and trimming were worked out from the DNA. The sample lists fewer than 200,000 clones, 85% occurring once. The sequencing sample was made of peripheral blood. The TCR comes from a human donor with acute or convalescent COVID-19. The donor label of this sample is uncertain. The chain joins TRBV5-6 to TRBJ2-1; maybe TRBD1 (5 bases). The CDR3 region is CASSLADNSFPRVYNEQFF. CDR3 bases: TGTGCCAGCAGCTTGGCGGACAATTCGTTCCCGCGCGTATACAATGAGCAGTTCTTC.